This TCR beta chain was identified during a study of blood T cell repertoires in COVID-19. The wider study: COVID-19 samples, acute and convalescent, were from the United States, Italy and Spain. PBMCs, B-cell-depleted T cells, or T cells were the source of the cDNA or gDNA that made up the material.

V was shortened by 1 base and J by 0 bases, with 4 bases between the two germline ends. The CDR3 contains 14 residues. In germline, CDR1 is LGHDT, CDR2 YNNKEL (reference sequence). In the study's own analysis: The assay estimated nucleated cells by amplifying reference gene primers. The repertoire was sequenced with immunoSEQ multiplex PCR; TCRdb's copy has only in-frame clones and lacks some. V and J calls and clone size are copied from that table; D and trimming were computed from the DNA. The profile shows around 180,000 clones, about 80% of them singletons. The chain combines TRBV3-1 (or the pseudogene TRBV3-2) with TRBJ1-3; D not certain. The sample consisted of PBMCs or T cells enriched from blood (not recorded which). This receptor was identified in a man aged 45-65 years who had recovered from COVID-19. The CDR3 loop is CASSQGASGNTIYF. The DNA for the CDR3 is TGTGCCAGCAGCCAAGGGGCCTCTGGAAACACCATATATTTT.